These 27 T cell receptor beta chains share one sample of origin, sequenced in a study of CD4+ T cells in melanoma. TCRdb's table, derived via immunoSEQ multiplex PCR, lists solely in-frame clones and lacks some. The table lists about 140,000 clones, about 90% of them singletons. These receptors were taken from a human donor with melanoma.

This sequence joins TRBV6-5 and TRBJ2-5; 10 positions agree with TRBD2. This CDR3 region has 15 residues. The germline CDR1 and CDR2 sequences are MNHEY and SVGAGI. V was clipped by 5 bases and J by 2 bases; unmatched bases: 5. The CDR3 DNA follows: TGTGCCAGCAGTCCTCAACTAGCGGGGCAAGAGACCCAGTACTTC. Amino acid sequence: CASSPQLAGQETQYF.

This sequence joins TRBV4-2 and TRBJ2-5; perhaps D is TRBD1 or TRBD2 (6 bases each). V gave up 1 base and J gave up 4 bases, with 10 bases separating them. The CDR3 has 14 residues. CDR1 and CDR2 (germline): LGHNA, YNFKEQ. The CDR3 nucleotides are TGTGCCAGCAGCCAAGGGGGGGCGGGAGAGACCCAGTACTTC. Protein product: CASSQGGAGETQYF.

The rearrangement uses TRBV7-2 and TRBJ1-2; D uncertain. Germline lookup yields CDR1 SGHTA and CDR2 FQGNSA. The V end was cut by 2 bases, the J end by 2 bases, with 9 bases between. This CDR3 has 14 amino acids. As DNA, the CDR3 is TGTGCCAGCAGCTTACCCGGTTTCAACTATGGCTACACCTTC. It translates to CASSLPGFNYGYTF.

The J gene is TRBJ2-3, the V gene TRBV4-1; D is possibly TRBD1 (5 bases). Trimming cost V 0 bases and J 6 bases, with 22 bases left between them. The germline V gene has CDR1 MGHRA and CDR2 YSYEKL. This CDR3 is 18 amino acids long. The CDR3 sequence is CASSQEPTASLTADTQYF. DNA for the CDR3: TGCGCCAGCAGCCAAGAGCCGACAGCATCCTTAACTGCGGATACGCAGTATTTT.

CDR3 loop: CASSLASGVYNEQFF. For the CDR3, the DNA is TGTGCCAGCAGCTTAGCTAGCGGGGTATACAATGAGCAGTTCTTC. This chain joins TRBV11-2 and TRBJ2-1; 9 nucleotides agree with TRBD2. The CDR3 consists of 15 residues. Per germline, CDR1 SGHAT and CDR2 FQNNGV. V trimming: 1 base; J trimming: 4 bases; junction bases outside the gene matches: 2.

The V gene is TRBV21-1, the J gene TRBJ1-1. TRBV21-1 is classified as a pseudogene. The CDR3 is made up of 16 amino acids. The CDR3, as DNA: TGTGCCAGCAGAGCGGTCCGGGAGGGGGAGAACACTGAAGCTTTCTTT. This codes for CASRAVREGENTEAFF.

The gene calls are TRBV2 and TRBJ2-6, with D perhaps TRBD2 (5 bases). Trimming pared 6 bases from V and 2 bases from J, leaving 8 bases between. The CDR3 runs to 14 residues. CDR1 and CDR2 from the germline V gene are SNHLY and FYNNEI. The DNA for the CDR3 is TGTGCCAGCAGAGAGGGAGCTGGGGCCAACGTCCTGACTTTC. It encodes CASREGAGANVLTF.

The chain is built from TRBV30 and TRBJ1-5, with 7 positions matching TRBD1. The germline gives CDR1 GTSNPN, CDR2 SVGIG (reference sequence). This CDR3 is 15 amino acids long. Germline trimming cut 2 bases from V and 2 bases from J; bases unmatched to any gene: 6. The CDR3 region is CAWSRQGLGNQPQHF. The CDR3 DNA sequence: TGTGCCTGGAGTCGACAGGGCCTGGGCAATCAGCCCCAGCATTTT.

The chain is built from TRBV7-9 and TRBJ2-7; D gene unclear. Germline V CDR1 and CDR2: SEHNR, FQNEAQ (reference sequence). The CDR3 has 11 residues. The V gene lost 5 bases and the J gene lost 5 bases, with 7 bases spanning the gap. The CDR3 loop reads CASSRGHEQYF. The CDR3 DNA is TGTGCCAGCAGCCGTGGCCACGAGCAGTACTTC.

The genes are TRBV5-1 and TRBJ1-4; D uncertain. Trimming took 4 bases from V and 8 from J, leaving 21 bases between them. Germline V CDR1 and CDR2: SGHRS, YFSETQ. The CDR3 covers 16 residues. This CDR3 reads CASSLLEGVVTEKLFF. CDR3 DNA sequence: TGCGCCAGCAGCCTACTTGAAGGAGTGGTTACGGAAAAACTGTTTTTT.

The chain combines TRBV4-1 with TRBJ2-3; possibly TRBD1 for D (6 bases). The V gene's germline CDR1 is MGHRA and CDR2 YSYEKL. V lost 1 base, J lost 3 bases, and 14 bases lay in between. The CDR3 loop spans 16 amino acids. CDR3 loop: CASSQGMGQGTDTQYF. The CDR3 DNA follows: TGCGCCAGCAGCCAAGGCATGGGGCAGGGGACAGATACGCAGTATTTT.

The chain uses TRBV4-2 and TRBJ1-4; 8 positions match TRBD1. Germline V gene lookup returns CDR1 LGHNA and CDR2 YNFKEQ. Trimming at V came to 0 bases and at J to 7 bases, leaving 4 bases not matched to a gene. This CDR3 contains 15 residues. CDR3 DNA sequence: TGTGCCAGCAGCCAAGATTGGACAGGGCGTGAAAAACTGTTTTTT. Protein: CASSQDWTGREKLFF.

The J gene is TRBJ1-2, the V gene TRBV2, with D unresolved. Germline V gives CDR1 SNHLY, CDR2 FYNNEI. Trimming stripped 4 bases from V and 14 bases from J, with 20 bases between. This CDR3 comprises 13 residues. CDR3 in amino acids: CASSVEDVFAETF. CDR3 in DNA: TGTGCCAGCAGTGTGGAAGATGTGTTTGCGGAGACCTTC.

This CDR3 is CASSAGGAYEQYF. CDR3 DNA: TGTGCCAGCAGCGCAGGAGGGGCCTACGAGCAGTACTTC. The chain is built from TRBV5-4 and TRBJ2-7; tentatively, D is TRBD2 (6 bases). The CDR3 length is 13 residues. Trimming stripped 4 bases from V and 2 bases from J, with 10 bases between. CDR1 and CDR2 from the germline V gene are SGHNT and YYREEE (reference sequence).

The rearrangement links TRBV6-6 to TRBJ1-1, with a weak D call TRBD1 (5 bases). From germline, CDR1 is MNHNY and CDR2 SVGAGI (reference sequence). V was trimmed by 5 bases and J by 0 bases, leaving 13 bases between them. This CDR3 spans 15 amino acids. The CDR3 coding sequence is TGTGCCAGCAGTGGGGCCGTACGGTTGAACACTGAAGCTTTCTTT. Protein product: CASSGAVRLNTEAFF.

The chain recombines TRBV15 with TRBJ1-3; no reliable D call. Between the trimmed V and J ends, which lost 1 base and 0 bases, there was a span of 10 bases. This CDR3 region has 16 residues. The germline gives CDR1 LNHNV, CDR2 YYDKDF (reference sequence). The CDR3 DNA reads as TGTGCCACCAGCAGAGCCGTTCAGCCCTCTGGAAACACCATATATTTT. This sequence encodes CATSRAVQPSGNTIYF.

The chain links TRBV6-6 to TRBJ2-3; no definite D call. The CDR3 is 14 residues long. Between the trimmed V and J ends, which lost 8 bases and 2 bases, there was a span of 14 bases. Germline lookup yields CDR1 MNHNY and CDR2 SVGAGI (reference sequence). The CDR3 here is CASRPSSSTDTQYF. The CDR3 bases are TGTGCCAGCCGTCCTTCCTCCTCCACAGATACGCAGTATTTT.

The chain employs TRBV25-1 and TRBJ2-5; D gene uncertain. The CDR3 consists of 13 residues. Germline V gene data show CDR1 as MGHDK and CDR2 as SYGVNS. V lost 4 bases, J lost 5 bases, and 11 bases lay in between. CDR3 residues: CASSARARETQYF. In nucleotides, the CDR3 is TGTGCCAGCAGTGCTAGAGCAAGGGAGACCCAGTACTTC.

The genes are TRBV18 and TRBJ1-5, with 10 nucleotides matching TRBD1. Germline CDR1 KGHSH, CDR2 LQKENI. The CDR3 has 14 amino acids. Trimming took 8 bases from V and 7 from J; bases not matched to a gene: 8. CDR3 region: CASTSAGQGQPQHF. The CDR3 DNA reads TGTGCCAGCACTAGCGCGGGACAGGGGCAGCCCCAGCATTTT. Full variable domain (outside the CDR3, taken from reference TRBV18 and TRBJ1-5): NAGVMQNPRHLVRRRGQEARLRCSPMKGHSHVYWYRQLPEEGLKFMVYLQKENIIDESGMPKERFSAEFPKEGPSILRIQQVVRGDSAAYFCASTSAGQGQPQHFGDGTRLSIL.

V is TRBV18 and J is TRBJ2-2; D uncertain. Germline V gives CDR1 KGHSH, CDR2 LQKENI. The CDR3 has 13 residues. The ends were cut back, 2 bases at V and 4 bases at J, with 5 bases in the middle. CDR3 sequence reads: CASSPATTGELFF. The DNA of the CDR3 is TGTGCCAGCTCACCAGCTACCACCGGGGAGCTGTTTTTT. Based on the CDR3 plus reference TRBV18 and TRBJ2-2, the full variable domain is NAGVMQNPRHLVRRRGQEARLRCSPMKGHSHVYWYRQLPEEGLKFMVYLQKENIIDESGMPKERFSAEFPKEGPSILRIQQVVRGDSAAYFCASSPATTGELFFGEGSRLTVL.

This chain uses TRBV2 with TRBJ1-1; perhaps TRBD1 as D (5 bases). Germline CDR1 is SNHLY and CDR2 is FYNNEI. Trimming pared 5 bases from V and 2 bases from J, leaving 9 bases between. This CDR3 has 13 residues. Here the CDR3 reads CASSLQVNTEAFF. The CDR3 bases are TGTGCCAGCAGTCTACAGGTTAACACTGAAGCTTTCTTT.

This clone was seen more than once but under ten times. The CDR3 region is CASSGASGVTYEQYF. DNA of the CDR3: TGCGCCAGCAGCGGCGCTAGCGGGGTGACCTACGAGCAGTACTTC. The rearrangement links TRBV5-1 to TRBJ2-7, with TRBD2 matching 9 bases. The CDR3 length is 15 residues. V lost 4 bases and J lost 2; bases outside the gene matches: 7. CDR1 is SGHRS, CDR2 YFSETQ, per germline.

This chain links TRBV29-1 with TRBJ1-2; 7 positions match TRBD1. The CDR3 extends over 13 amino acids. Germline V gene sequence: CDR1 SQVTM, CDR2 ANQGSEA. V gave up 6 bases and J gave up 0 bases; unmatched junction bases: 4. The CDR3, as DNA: TGCAGCGTCAACAGGGGATCTAACTATGGCTACACCTTC. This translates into CSVNRGSNYGYTF.

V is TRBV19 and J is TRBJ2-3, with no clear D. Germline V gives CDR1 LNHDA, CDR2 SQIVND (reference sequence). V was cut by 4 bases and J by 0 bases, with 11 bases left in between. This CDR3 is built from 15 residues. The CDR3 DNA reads TGTGCCAGTAGTAACTACAAACAAAGCACAGATACGCAGTATTTT. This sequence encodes CASSNYKQSTDTQYF. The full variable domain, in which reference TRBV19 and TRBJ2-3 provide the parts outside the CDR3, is DGGITQSPKYLFRKEGQNVTLSCEQNLNHDAMYWYRQDPGQGLRLIYYSQIVNDFQKGDIAEGYSVSREKKESFPLTVTSAQKNPTAFYLCASSNYKQSTDTQYFGPGTRLTVL.

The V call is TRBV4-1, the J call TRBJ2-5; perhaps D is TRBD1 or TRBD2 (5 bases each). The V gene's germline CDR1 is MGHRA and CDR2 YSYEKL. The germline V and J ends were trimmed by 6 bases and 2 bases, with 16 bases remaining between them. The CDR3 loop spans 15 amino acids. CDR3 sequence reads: CASSRPGRIQETQYF. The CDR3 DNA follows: TGCGCCAGCAGTAGACCGGGACGGATACAAGAGACCCAGTACTTC.

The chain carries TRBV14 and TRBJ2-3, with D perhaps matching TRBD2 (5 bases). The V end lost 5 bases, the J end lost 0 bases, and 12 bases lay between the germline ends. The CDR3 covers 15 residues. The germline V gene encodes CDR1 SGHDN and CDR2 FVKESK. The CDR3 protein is CASSVLALSTDTQYF. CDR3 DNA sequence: TGTGCCAGCAGCGTGCTAGCCCTTAGCACAGATACGCAGTATTTT. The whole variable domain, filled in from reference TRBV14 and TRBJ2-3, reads EAGVTQFPSHSVIEKGQTVTLRCDPISGHDNLYWYRRVMGKEIKFLLHFVKESKQDESGMPNNRFLAERTGGTYSTLKVQPAELEDSGVYFCASSVLALSTDTQYFGPGTRLTVL.

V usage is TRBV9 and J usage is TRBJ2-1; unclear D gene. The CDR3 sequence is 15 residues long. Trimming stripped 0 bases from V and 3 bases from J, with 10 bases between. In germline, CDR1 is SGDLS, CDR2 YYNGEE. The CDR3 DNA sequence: TGTGCCAGCAGCGTAGCGGCCGGAGACTACAATGAGCAGTTCTTC. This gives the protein CASSVAAGDYNEQFF. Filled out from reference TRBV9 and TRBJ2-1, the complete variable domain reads DSGVTQTPKHLITATGQRVTLRCSPRSGDLSVYWYQQSLDQGLQFLIQYYNGEERAKGNILERFSAQQFPDLHSELNLSSLELGDSALYFCASSVAAGDYNEQFFGPGTRLTVL.